What follows are 31 T cell receptor beta chains derived from one specimen sequenced in a study of stem cell transplantation in POMP-related autoinflammatory disease. Study-wide findings and caveats: Unique TRB V-J gene pairings were limited in number in patients with PRAID. A trend toward lower repertoire diversity and greater clonality appeared in every analyzed T-cell subset of PRAID patients.

The antigens of these receptors remain unknown. Some clones are missing from TCRdb's copy, which holds only in-frame ones; the method was immunoSEQ multiplex PCR. The table has around 10,000 clones, about 87% seen once. The sample was CD8+ T cells from PBMCs, taken before stem cell transplantation. All receptors come from a human donor with POMP-related autoinflammation and immune dysregulation (PRAID).

This chain connects TRBV4-1 to TRBJ2-2, with TRBD1 as a possible D gene (6 bases). This CDR3 has 18 amino acids. Trimming removed 4 bases from V and 0 bases from J, with 18 bases in between. Germline V gives CDR1 MGHRA, CDR2 YSYEKL. The CDR3 coding sequence is TGCGCCAGCAGCCCACTATTGATTTGGGGGCCGAACACCGGGGAGCTGTTTTTT. Residues: CASSPLLIWGPNTGELFF.

The CDR3 nucleotides read TGTGCCAGTAAAGAAGGGGCGGGATTAATCTACGAGCAGTACTTC. This codes for CASKEGAGLIYEQYF. The gene calls are TRBV19 and TRBJ2-7, with D possibly TRBD2 on 6 matching bases. The CDR3 sequence is 15 residues long. V was pared by 7 bases and J by 3 bases, with 19 bases between. CDR1 is LNHDA and CDR2 is SQIVND in the germline V gene (reference sequence).

The rearrangement joins TRBV30 to TRBJ2-6, with D possibly matching TRBD2 (5 bases). V lost 4 bases and J 0 bases, leaving 10 bases between the germline ends. There are 15 residues in the CDR3. Germline loops: CDR1 GTSNPN, CDR2 SVGIG (reference sequence). CDR3 nucleotide sequence: TGTGCCTGGACAGGAGGTTTCTCTGGGGCCAACGTCCTGACTTTC. Translation: CAWTGGFSGANVLTF. Full variable domain (missing parts from reference TRBV30 and TRBJ2-6): SQTIHQWPATLVQPVGSPLSLECTVEGTSNPNLYWYRQAAGRGLQLLFYSVGIGQISSEVPQNLSASRPQDRQFILSSKKLLLSDSGFYLCAWTGGFSGANVLTFGAGSRLTVL.

Comments on this clone: Germline is not matched at one junction end, which may reflect a read error. The V call is TRBV6-1, the J call TRBJ2-7; a possible D gene is TRBD2 (5 bases). Germline V gene data show CDR1 as MNHNS and CDR2 as SASEGT. CDR3 length equals 10 residues. CDR3: CASSISDFGF. The CDR3 region has the DNA TGTGCCAGCAGTATTAGCGACTTCGGCTTC.

This rearrangement joins TRBV28 to TRBJ2-3, with 8 bases matching TRBD1. CDR1 and CDR2 (germline): MDHEN, SYDVKM. The CDR3 loop spans 15 amino acids. The trim removed 5 bases at V and 2 bases at J, leaving 6 bases unmatched. The CDR3 DNA follows: TGTGCCAGCAGTGCCGGGACAGGCGACACAGATACGCAGTATTTT. This gives the protein CASSAGTGDTDTQYF.

The chain couples TRBV29-1 to TRBJ2-3; D is possibly TRBD1 (5 bases). CDR1 is SQVTM, CDR2 ANQGSEA, per germline. V was pared by 7 bases and J by 3 bases, with 8 bases between. The CDR3 is 11 amino acids. The CDR3 DNA is TGCAGCGGCAGGGCAACAGATACGCAGTATTTT. Protein: CSGRATDTQYF.

This clone was observed a handful of times. The genes are TRBV5-6 and TRBJ1-1; D ambiguous. The V gene lost 0 bases and the J gene lost 1 base, with 4 bases spanning the gap. The CDR3 has 13 amino acids. The germline V gene has CDR1 SGHDT and CDR2 YYEEEE. The CDR3 loop reads CASSLVRNTEAFF. The CDR3 DNA is TGTGCCAGCAGCTTGGTGCGGAACACTGAAGCTTTCTTT.

The genes are TRBV6-1 and TRBJ1-1, with D unclear. Germline V gives CDR1 MNHNS, CDR2 SASEGT. The CDR3 is made up of 12 amino acids. Trimming cost V 6 bases and J 7 bases, with 12 bases left between them. CDR3 region: CASRALGYEAFF. The CDR3 DNA follows: TGTGCCAGCAGGGCTCTCGGATATGAAGCTTTCTTT.

This clone was observed once. V gene TRBV10-3 combines with J gene TRBJ2-3, with a tentative D call TRBD2 (6 bases). This CDR3 has 16 residues. V lost 3 bases and J lost 4, with 17 bases in between. CDR1 is ENHRY, CDR2 SYGVKD, per germline. The CDR3 sequence is CAISDPGDSAPDTQYF. The CDR3 DNA reads as TGTGCCATCAGTGACCCGGGGGACTCAGCGCCAGATACGCAGTATTTT.

This clone showed up just a few times. V and J are TRBV4-1 and TRBJ2-7, with 9 bases lining up with TRBD1. V dropped 1 base and J dropped 7; count of bases not matched to a gene: 5. This CDR3 has 14 residues. Germline V gene data show CDR1 as MGHRA and CDR2 as YSYEKL. The CDR3 protein is CASSQGTGAMEQYF. For the CDR3, the DNA is TGCGCCAGCAGCCAAGGGACAGGGGCGATGGAGCAGTACTTC.

J is TRBJ2-5 and V is TRBV30; D remains ambiguous. The V gene lost 4 bases and the J gene lost 1 base, with 10 bases spanning the gap. CDR3 size: 13 residues. Per germline, CDR1 GTSNPN and CDR2 SVGIG (reference sequence). The CDR3 DNA reads as TGTGCCTGGAACGACGAGGTCCAAGAGACCCAGTACTTC. Translation gives CAWNDEVQETQYF. The whole variable domain, filled in from reference TRBV30 and TRBJ2-5, reads SQTIHQWPATLVQPVGSPLSLECTVEGTSNPNLYWYRQAAGRGLQLLFYSVGIGQISSEVPQNLSASRPQDRQFILSSKKLLLSDSGFYLCAWNDEVQETQYFGPGTRLLVL.

The chain links TRBV19 to TRBJ1-2, with TRBD1 as a possible D gene (6 bases). This CDR3 has 14 amino acids. From germline, CDR1 is LNHDA and CDR2 SQIVND (reference sequence). The germline V and J ends were trimmed by 7 bases and 8 bases, with 20 bases remaining between them. Written as DNA, the CDR3 is TGTGCCAGTACTCCACAGGGTGTGGGGGAAGGCTACACCTTC. Amino acid sequence: CASTPQGVGEGYTF.

The J gene is TRBJ2-1, the V gene TRBV5-1; D is unclear. With 0 bases removed from V and 0 bases from J, the gap between germline ends came to 7 bases. Germline V gives CDR1 SGHRS, CDR2 YFSETQ. The CDR3 has 15 amino acids. In nucleotides, the CDR3 is TGCGCCAGCAGCTTGGCGCCGGCCTCCTACAATGAGCAGTTCTTC. Residues: CASSLAPASYNEQFF.

The chain has TRBV4-1 and TRBJ1-1; no clear D gene. The ends were cut back, 1 base at V and 4 bases at J, with 13 bases in the middle. CDR1 is MGHRA, CDR2 YSYEKL, per germline. The CDR3 is 15 residues long. CDR3 sequence reads: CASSQAIGPSTEAFF. For the CDR3, the DNA is TGCGCCAGCAGCCAAGCAATCGGTCCAAGCACTGAAGCTTTCTTT.

This chain links TRBV11-1 with TRBJ2-7, with 11 positions matching TRBD1. CDR1 and CDR2 (germline): SGHAT, FQDESV (reference sequence). Losses at the gene ends were 1 base for V and 6 bases for J; bases not matched to a gene: 2. The CDR3 sequence is 14 residues long. The CDR3 sequence is CASSLGTGGVEQYF. The CDR3 DNA reads TGTGCCAGCAGCTTAGGGACAGGGGGCGTCGAGCAGTACTTC.

This chain joins TRBV2 and TRBJ2-3, with D hard to call. The CDR3 consists of 11 residues. Trimming took 6 bases from V and 1 from J, leaving 2 bases between them. Germline values: CDR1 SNHLY, CDR2 FYNNEI. In DNA, the CDR3 is TGTGCCAGCAGGGGCACAGATACGCAGTATTTT. This sequence encodes CASRGTDTQYF.

Written as DNA, the CDR3 is TGCGCCAGCAGTGCTGCGGACAGGGCTAACTATGGCTACACCTTC. Translated, it gives CASSAADRANYGYTF. This rearrangement joins TRBV10-1 to TRBJ1-2; the match to TRBD1 covers 8 bases. This CDR3 spans 15 amino acids. Per germline, CDR1 WNHNN and CDR2 SYGVQD (reference sequence). J was trimmed by 0 bases and V by 4 bases; bases with no gene match: 4.

This CDR3 is CASSYAPGELFF. CDR3 nucleotides: TGTGCCAGCAGCTATGCCCCCGGGGAGCTGTTTTTT. The rearrangement links TRBV11-3 to TRBJ2-2; D unresolved. Germline loops: CDR1 SGHNT, CDR2 YENEEA. Trimming pared 4 bases from V and 6 bases from J, leaving 6 bases between. This CDR3 contains 12 residues. Full variable domain (remainder filled in from reference TRBV11-3 and TRBJ2-2): EAGVVQSPRYKIIEKKQPVAFWCNPISGHNTLYWYLQNLGQGPELLIRYENEEAVDDSQLPKDRFSAERLKGVDSTLKIQPAELGDSAVYLCASSYAPGELFFGEGSRLTVL.

The chain carries TRBV10-3 and TRBJ2-1, with TRBD2 matching over 7 bases. The V gene end was trimmed by 11 bases and the J gene end by 6 bases; junction bases not matched to a gene: 10. CDR1 and CDR2 (germline): ENHRY, SYGVKD. The CDR3 has 13 residues. The CDR3 nucleotides read TGTGCCGTCCCTCGGGGAGGGCGCAATGAGCAGTTCTTC. Encoded protein: CAVPRGGRNEQFF.

The V gene is TRBV27, the J gene TRBJ2-1, with 13 bases aligning to TRBD2. V lost 5 bases, J lost 8 bases, and 9 bases stayed unmatched. Germline V gene data show CDR1 as MNHEY and CDR2 as SMNVEV (reference sequence). CDR3 size: 16 residues. As DNA, the CDR3 is TGTGCCAGCAGTCGAGGGACTAGCGGGGTTTTCGATGAGCAGTTCTTC. The encoded protein is CASSRGTSGVFDEQFF.

This sequence joins TRBV15 and TRBJ2-7; no reliable D call. The V and J ends lost 3 bases and 1 base respectively, with 4 bases between them. This CDR3 region has 12 residues. Looked up from germline, CDR1 is LNHNV and CDR2 is YYDKDF (reference sequence). CDR3 DNA: TGTGCCACCAGCAGTGGGTCCTACGAGCAGTACTTC. It encodes CATSSGSYEQYF.

The V gene is TRBV29-1, the J gene TRBJ1-1, with D uncertain. V lost 6 bases, J lost 8 bases, and 10 bases lay in between. Germline V lookup: CDR1 SQVTM, CDR2 ANQGSEA. This CDR3 spans 10 amino acids. Written as DNA, the CDR3 is TGCAGCGTCGCCGGTCGCGAAGCTTTCTTT. This sequence encodes CSVAGREAFF.

The rearrangement uses TRBV19 and TRBJ2-1; the match to TRBD1 covers 7 bases. V shed 4 bases and J 7 bases; nucleotides not matched to a gene: 4. This CDR3 has 13 amino acids. Germline V gives CDR1 LNHDA, CDR2 SQIVND (reference sequence). CDR3 protein: CASSNPGGNEQFF. DNA of the CDR3: TGTGCCAGTAGTAACCCAGGGGGAAATGAGCAGTTCTTC.

The V call is TRBV21-1, the J call TRBJ1-4; TRBD1 is taken as the D call from the table, unchecked against the DNA. TRBV21-1 is tagged as a pseudogene. This CDR3 contains 16 residues. CDR3 sequence (DNA): TGTGCCAGTCCCCAAAGGCAGGGTACAACTAATGAAAAACTGTTTTTT. Its translation: CASPQRQGTTNEKLFF.

There are a few counts of this clone. The chain couples TRBV19 to TRBJ1-2; the D is unclear. The V gene's germline CDR1 is LNHDA and CDR2 SQIVND (reference sequence). The CDR3 spans 15 residues. V was pared by 2 bases and J by 2 bases, with 12 bases between. The CDR3 protein is CASSISSGSNYGYTF. DNA for the CDR3: TGTGCCAGTAGTATATCTAGTGGCAGCAACTATGGCTACACCTTC. Full variable domain (rest looked up from reference TRBV19 and TRBJ1-2): DGGITQSPKYLFRKEGQNVTLSCEQNLNHDAMYWYRQDPGQGLRLIYYSQIVNDFQKGDIAEGYSVSREKKESFPLTVTSAQKNPTAFYLCASSISSGSNYGYTFGSGTRLTVV.

This clone was found a few times. DNA of the CDR3: TGTGCCAGCAGCTCCTACCCTGTCACTGAAGCTTTCTTT. Translating it yields CASSSYPVTEAFF. The chain carries TRBV5-5 and TRBJ1-1; D is uncertain. The V end was cut by 3 bases, the J end by 4 bases, with 10 bases between. Germline CDR1 SGHKS, CDR2 YYEKEE (reference sequence). The CDR3 totals 13 residues.

CDR3 DNA sequence: TGTGCCTGGAGTTCAGGTCAGGGCACCGGGGAGCTGTTTTTT. Its translation is CAWSSGQGTGELFF. This rearrangement joins TRBV30 to TRBJ2-2; possibly TRBD1 for D (5 bases). CDR3 length equals 14 residues. CDR1 GTSNPN and CDR2 SVGIG come from the germline V gene (reference sequence). V was shortened by 2 bases and J by 4 bases, with 11 bases between the two germline ends.

This chain joins TRBV6-5 and TRBJ1-1, with a possible D match to TRBD1 (6 bases). V lost 6 bases, J lost 6 bases, and 20 bases lay in between. CDR1 MNHEY and CDR2 SVGAGI come from the germline V gene. CDR3 length: 15 amino acids. CDR3: CASRHGLGGLPEAFF. CDR3 nucleotides: TGTGCCAGCAGGCACGGCCTTGGGGGGCTCCCTGAAGCTTTCTTT.

This clone occurred a few times. CDR3 in amino acids: CASSDRESYEQYF. In nucleotides, the CDR3 is TGTGCCAGCAGCGACAGGGAATCTTACGAGCAGTACTTC. The V and J genes are TRBV11-2 and TRBJ2-7, with 7 bases matching TRBD1. Germline V gives CDR1 SGHAT, CDR2 FQNNGV. CDR3 length equals 13 residues. V gave up 5 bases and J gave up 4 bases; unmatched junction bases: 5.

The V and J genes are TRBV28 and TRBJ1-6, with D unresolved. This CDR3 has 11 residues. Trimming removed 3 bases at V and 10 bases at J, with 4 bases between. Germline V gene lookup returns CDR1 MDHEN and CDR2 SYDVKM. This CDR3 is CASSLGSPLHF. CDR3 coding DNA: TGTGCCAGCAGTTTGGGCTCACCCCTCCACTTT.

CDR3 amino acids: CASSPEGSGRIYEQYF. CDR3 coding DNA: TGTGCCAGCAGCCCGGAGGGTAGCGGGAGAATTTACGAGCAGTACTTC. The chain joins TRBV5-8 to TRBJ2-7, with 9 bases that match TRBD2. The CDR3 is 16 amino acids. V shed 4 bases, J shed 4 bases, and the junction held 12 bases outside the gene matches. Germline loops: CDR1 SGHTS, CDR2 YDEGEE.